The next 31 T cell receptor beta chains were all read from a single sample in a study of blood T cell repertoires in COVID-19. TCRdb's copy holds only in-frame clones and misses some; the assay was immunoSEQ multiplex PCR. The data show 240,000 or so clones, 75% to 85% seen once. The sample was peripheral blood. These receptor sequences come from a woman aged 60 to 75 with active or convalescent COVID-19.

J is TRBJ2-1 and V is TRBV2; D call uncertain. With 6 bases removed from V and 9 bases from J, the gap between germline ends came to 9 bases. In germline, CDR1 is SNHLY, CDR2 FYNNEI. This CDR3 is 11 amino acids long. The CDR3 sequence: CASRPVGEQFF. CDR3 in DNA: TGTGCCAGCAGACCAGTTGGTGAGCAGTTCTTC.

In DNA, the CDR3 is TGTGCCAGCAGTTACGGGCAGGCCAATAATCAGCCCCAGCATTTT. This sequence encodes CASSYGQANNQPQHF. J is TRBJ1-5 and V is TRBV6-2 or TRBV6-3; the D is unclear. With 2 bases removed from V and 4 bases from J, the gap between germline ends came to 12 bases. The CDR3 length is 15 residues. CDR1 MNHEY and CDR2 SVGEGT come from the germline V gene.

The chain combines TRBV30 with TRBJ1-4; D is unclear. The CDR3 loop spans 14 amino acids. Between the trimmed V and J ends, which lost 1 base and 10 bases, there was a span of 16 bases. The germline CDR1 and CDR2 sequences are GTSNPN and SVGIG (reference sequence). The CDR3 region is CAWSEAASPGKLFF. CDR3 nucleotides: TGTGCCTGGAGTGAGGCGGCCAGTCCCGGAAAACTGTTTTTT.

V gene TRBV14 combines with J gene TRBJ1-1; a weak D match, TRBD1 (6 bases). The CDR3 extends over 18 amino acids. Germline-derived CDR1 and CDR2 are SGHDN and FVKESK. The germline V and J ends were trimmed by 5 bases and 2 bases, with 24 bases remaining between them. The CDR3 loop is CASSCCGGGERLNTEAFF. CDR3 DNA sequence: TGTGCCAGCAGCTGCTGTGGGGGGGGCGAAAGGTTAAACACTGAAGCTTTCTTT.

This chain joins TRBV7-9 and TRBJ1-6; D unclear. V lost 6 bases and J 7 bases, leaving 16 bases between the germline ends. The length of the CDR3 is 15 residues. Per germline, CDR1 SEHNR and CDR2 FQNEAQ (reference sequence). CDR3 in DNA: TGTGCCAGCAGATCGATTGCAACAGAAAATTCACCCCTCCACTTT. Translation gives CASRSIATENSPLHF.

Only one count was recorded for this clone. V and J are TRBV25-1 and TRBJ1-2, with D possibly matching TRBD1 (6 bases). V lost 6 bases and J 1 base, leaving 15 bases between the germline ends. Germline CDR1 MGHDK, CDR2 SYGVNS. The CDR3 length is 15 residues. The CDR3 region has the DNA TGTGCCAGCAGCTCCACAGGGAGTCTTAACTATGGCTACACCTTC. This translates into CASSSTGSLNYGYTF.

This clone was detected only once. The J gene is TRBJ1-2, the V gene TRBV2, with 10 bases aligning to TRBD1. The germline V gene has CDR1 SNHLY and CDR2 FYNNEI. V dropped 5 bases and J dropped 4; count of bases not matched to a gene: 13. The CDR3 length is 17 residues. CDR3 in amino acids: CASSSLPGQGFGYGYTF. CDR3 nucleotides: TGTGCCAGCAGTTCTTTGCCGGGACAGGGGTTCGGCTATGGCTACACCTTC.

The chain combines TRBV19 with TRBJ1-3, with D possibly TRBD1 on 5 matching bases. From germline, CDR1 is LNHDA and CDR2 SQIVND (reference sequence). CDR3 length equals 14 residues. Trimming left V 5 bases short and J 4 bases short, with 12 bases between. The CDR3 here is CASSSRAGGNTIYF. For the CDR3, the DNA is TGTGCCAGTAGTTCCAGGGCAGGAGGAAACACCATATATTTT.

V gene TRBV2 combines with J gene TRBJ1-4, with a weak D call TRBD1 (5 bases). V lost 2 bases and J 5 bases, leaving 12 bases between the germline ends. Germline V gene data show CDR1 as SNHLY and CDR2 as FYNNEI. The CDR3 is made up of 15 amino acids. The CDR3 DNA reads TGTGCCAGCAGTGAACAAGGACAACGAAATGAAAAACTGTTTTTT. Translated: CASSEQGQRNEKLFF.

This clone was seen only once. The CDR3 DNA reads as TGTGCCAGCAGTGGGGACAGGGGGGGGACTGAAGCTTTCTTT. The encoded protein is CASSGDRGGTEAFF. V and J are TRBV6-1 and TRBJ1-1; 11 bases agree with TRBD1. The CDR3 extends over 14 amino acids. Germline loops: CDR1 MNHNS, CDR2 SASEGT. The junction had 3 bases not matched to a gene; V was cut back by 4 bases and J by 5 bases.

The gene calls are TRBV5-1 and TRBJ2-2; 9 bases are a match to TRBD1. The CDR3 is 16 amino acids. Germline CDR1 and CDR2: SGHRS and YFSETQ. After removal of 4 bases from V and 2 bases from J, the junction contained 6 bases not matched to a gene. CDR3 region: CASSPGQGFNTGELFF. CDR3 nucleotide sequence: TGCGCCAGCAGCCCAGGACAGGGGTTTAACACCGGGGAGCTGTTTTTT.

The chain is built from TRBV19 and TRBJ2-5, with 8 bases identical to TRBD1. Germline-derived CDR1 and CDR2 are LNHDA and SQIVND (reference sequence). CDR3 size: 13 residues. With 6 bases clipped from V and 5 bases from J, the junction kept 5 bases outside the gene matches. As DNA, the CDR3 is TGTGCCAGTAGCACCAGACAGGGGGAGACCCAGTACTTC. Its translation is CASSTRQGETQYF. The whole variable domain, filled in from reference TRBV19 and TRBJ2-5, reads DGGITQSPKYLFRKEGQNVTLSCEQNLNHDAMYWYRQDPGQGLRLIYYSQIVNDFQKGDIAEGYSVSREKKESFPLTVTSAQKNPTAFYLCASSTRQGETQYFGPGTRLLVL.

The J gene is TRBJ2-1, the V gene TRBV14; D ambiguous. The CDR3 extends over 15 amino acids. V was trimmed by 3 bases and J by 0 bases, leaving 9 bases between them. Germline CDR1 reads SGHDN; CDR2 reads FVKESK. The CDR3 bases are TGTGCCAGCAGCCACGGCAGGAACTCCTACAATGAGCAGTTCTTC. Translated, it gives CASSHGRNSYNEQFF. The complete variable domain, with remaining parts taken from reference TRBV14 and TRBJ2-1, reads EAGVTQFPSHSVIEKGQTVTLRCDPISGHDNLYWYRRVMGKEIKFLLHFVKESKQDESGMPNNRFLAERTGGTYSTLKVQPAELEDSGVYFCASSHGRNSYNEQFFGPGTRLTVL.

The rearrangement uses TRBV19 and TRBJ1-1; D ambiguous. Germline CDR1 is LNHDA and CDR2 is SQIVND (reference sequence). V lost 5 bases and J 0 bases, leaving 16 bases between the germline ends. The CDR3 is made up of 16 amino acids. The CDR3 sequence: CASSPRGSQMNTEAFF. As DNA, the CDR3 is TGTGCCAGTAGTCCTCGGGGTAGCCAGATGAACACTGAAGCTTTCTTT.

This chain connects TRBV18 to TRBJ2-3, with unresolved D. This CDR3 has 14 residues. V lost 8 bases and J 1 base, leaving 13 bases between the germline ends. Per germline, CDR1 KGHSH and CDR2 LQKENI. CDR3 DNA: TGTGCCAGCGCCTGGAGTTCTCGCACAGATACGCAGTATTTT. Translation gives CASAWSSRTDTQYF.

The chain uses TRBV7-3 and TRBJ2-7, with a weak D call TRBD1 (6 bases). The CDR3 contains 16 residues. The V gene lost 5 bases and the J gene lost 4 bases, with 21 bases spanning the gap. CDR1 is SGHTA, CDR2 FQGTGA, per germline. The CDR3 protein is CASSRLQGRSEYEQYF. CDR3 coding DNA: TGTGCCAGCAGCCGTCTACAGGGTCGGAGCGAATACGAGCAGTACTTC.

V gene TRBV14 combines with J gene TRBJ1-6, with D maybe TRBD1 (5 bases). Trimming removed 3 bases at V and 11 bases at J, with 20 bases between. Germline CDR1 reads SGHDN; CDR2 reads FVKESK. This CDR3 region has 16 residues. In DNA form, the CDR3 reads TGTGCCAGCAGCCACACGATGGCAGGGATAAGGGCACCCCTCCACTTT. This gives the protein CASSHTMAGIRAPLHF. Complete variable domain (other parts from reference TRBV14 and TRBJ1-6): EAGVTQFPSHSVIEKGQTVTLRCDPISGHDNLYWYRRVMGKEIKFLLHFVKESKQDESGMPNNRFLAERTGGTYSTLKVQPAELEDSGVYFCASSHTMAGIRAPLHFGNGTRLTVT.

The chain recombines TRBV3-1 (or the pseudogene TRBV3-2) with TRBJ2-7; perhaps TRBD2 as D (5 bases). The CDR3 covers 12 residues. Per germline, CDR1 LGHDT and CDR2 YNNKEL (reference sequence). Trimming took off 4 bases at V and 6 bases at J, with 10 bases between the two ends. CDR3 loop: CASSLRGVEQYF. CDR3 DNA sequence: TGTGCCAGCAGCCTCCGGGGTGTCGAGCAGTACTTC.

The J gene is TRBJ2-2, the V gene TRBV5-1; 7 bases are shared with TRBD1. CDR1 and CDR2 from the germline V gene are SGHRS and YFSETQ. This CDR3 contains 14 residues. The V gene end was trimmed by 4 bases and the J gene end by 6 bases; junction bases not matched to a gene: 6. The CDR3 region is CASSVGQLSGELFF. The CDR3 DNA sequence: TGCGCCAGCAGCGTGGGACAGTTATCCGGGGAGCTGTTTTTT. Filled out from reference TRBV5-1 and TRBJ2-2, the complete variable domain reads KAGVTQTPRYLIKTRGQQVTLSCSPISGHRSVSWYQQTPGQGLQFLFEYFSETQRNKGNFPGRFSGRQFSNSRSEMNVSTLELGDSALYLCASSVGQLSGELFFGEGSRLTVL.

The chain carries TRBV12-3 or TRBV12-4 and TRBJ1-1; D might be TRBD1 (5 bases). The ends were cut back, 1 base at V and 9 bases at J, with 12 bases in the middle. The CDR3 runs 13 residues. In DNA form, the CDR3 reads TGTGCCAGCAGTTTAGGTTTGACAGTAAAAGCTTTCTTT. This codes for CASSLGLTVKAFF.

The chain employs TRBV3-1 (or the pseudogene TRBV3-2) and TRBJ1-1; TRBD1 agrees at 7 bases. The CDR3 totals 15 residues. Per germline, CDR1 LGHDT and CDR2 YNNKEL (reference sequence). The V and J ends lost 4 bases and 1 base, in that order; junction bases with no gene match: 6. Here the CDR3 DNA reads TGTGCCAGCAGCCCTGACAGGGAATGGAACACTGAAGCTTTCTTT. It translates to CASSPDREWNTEAFF.

This chain joins TRBV7-9 and TRBJ2-5; TRBD1 agrees at 7 bases. The CDR3 spans 16 residues. Germline-derived CDR1 and CDR2 are SEHNR and FQNEAQ (reference sequence). The junction had 9 bases not matched to a gene; V was cut back by 0 bases and J by 5 bases. In DNA form, the CDR3 reads TGTGCCAGCAGCTTAGCTGGACAGGTCTTCGGGGAGACCCAGTACTTC. It is translated as CASSLAGQVFGETQYF.

This chain connects TRBV5-1 to TRBJ2-2, with D maybe TRBD2 (6 bases). V lost 3 bases and J lost 3, with 9 bases in between. Per germline, CDR1 SGHRS and CDR2 YFSETQ. The CDR3 loop spans 14 amino acids. This chain's CDR3 is CASSSGLYTGELFF. For the CDR3, the DNA is TGCGCCAGCAGCTCGGGACTTTACACCGGGGAGCTGTTTTTT.

The V and J genes are TRBV28 and TRBJ2-2; possible D gene TRBD1, 7 bases. Germline CDR1 MDHEN, CDR2 SYDVKM. Trimming left V 8 bases short and J 0 bases short, with 16 bases between. This CDR3 spans 16 amino acids. The CDR3 coding sequence is TGTGCCAGCCGTGCAGGGGGGACTTCGAACACCGGGGAGCTGTTTTTT. It yields the protein CASRAGGTSNTGELFF.

The V gene is TRBV27, the J gene TRBJ2-7, with TRBD1 identical over 7 bases. The germline V gene has CDR1 MNHEY and CDR2 SMNVEV (reference sequence). The CDR3 contains 14 residues. J was trimmed by 7 bases and V by 6 bases; bases with no gene match: 12. CDR3 loop: CASSLGQPLGEQYF. The CDR3 DNA is TGTGCCAGCAGCTTGGGACAGCCCTTGGGGGAGCAGTACTTC.

This clone was recorded at least ten times. The V and J genes are TRBV27 and TRBJ1-2; 8 bases are a match to TRBD1. Germline V lookup: CDR1 MNHEY, CDR2 SMNVEV (reference sequence). The CDR3 has 14 residues. V lost 4 bases, J lost 2 bases, and 3 bases stayed unmatched. The CDR3 DNA sequence: TGTGCCAGCAGTTCGACAGGGGTAAACTATGGCTACACCTTC. Translated, it gives CASSSTGVNYGYTF.

The CDR3 DNA is TGCGCCAGCAGCCAAGACGACAGGTTGAACACTGAAGCTTTCTTT. It translates to CASSQDDRLNTEAFF. V gene TRBV4-1 combines with J gene TRBJ1-1; D is perhaps TRBD1 (6 bases). Germline V gives CDR1 MGHRA, CDR2 YSYEKL. This CDR3 contains 15 residues. V lost 0 bases to trimming and J lost 0 bases, with 8 bases between them.

The rearrangement links TRBV5-1 to TRBJ1-2; 7 bases fit TRBD1. This CDR3 is 14 amino acids long. J gave up 5 bases and V 3 bases, and 7 bases lay outside the gene matches. Germline lookup yields CDR1 SGHRS and CDR2 YFSETQ. CDR3 DNA sequence: TGCGCCAGCAGCTCCGGACAGGAAACTTATGGCTACACCTTC. Residues: CASSSGQETYGYTF.

J is TRBJ2-3 and V is TRBV5-1; 11 bases map to TRBD1. Looked up from germline, CDR1 is SGHRS and CDR2 is YFSETQ. V shed 0 bases, J shed 5 bases, and the junction held 5 bases outside the gene matches. The CDR3 contains 16 residues. CDR3 bases: TGCGCCAGCAGCTTGGACGGACAGGGGGCGGGAGATACGCAGTATTTT. Translating it yields CASSLDGQGAGDTQYF.

The chain uses TRBV21-1 and TRBJ2-1; the tabulated D call, TRBD1, remains unverified against the DNA. TRBV21-1 is given as a pseudogene. The CDR3 spans 15 residues. The CDR3 region has the DNA TGTGCCAGCAGCAACCCCCAGGGGGCTAAGAATGAGCAGTTCTTC. Translated: CASSNPQGAKNEQFF.

This clone appeared once. The chain has TRBV10-2 and TRBJ1-1, with D unresolved. The germline gives CDR1 WSHSY, CDR2 SAAADI. CDR3 length: 13 residues. The V gene lost 11 bases and the J gene lost 0 bases, with 13 bases spanning the gap. The CDR3, as DNA: TGCGCCGTTCTGCAGGCCCTGAACACTGAAGCTTTCTTT. It translates to CAVLQALNTEAFF.